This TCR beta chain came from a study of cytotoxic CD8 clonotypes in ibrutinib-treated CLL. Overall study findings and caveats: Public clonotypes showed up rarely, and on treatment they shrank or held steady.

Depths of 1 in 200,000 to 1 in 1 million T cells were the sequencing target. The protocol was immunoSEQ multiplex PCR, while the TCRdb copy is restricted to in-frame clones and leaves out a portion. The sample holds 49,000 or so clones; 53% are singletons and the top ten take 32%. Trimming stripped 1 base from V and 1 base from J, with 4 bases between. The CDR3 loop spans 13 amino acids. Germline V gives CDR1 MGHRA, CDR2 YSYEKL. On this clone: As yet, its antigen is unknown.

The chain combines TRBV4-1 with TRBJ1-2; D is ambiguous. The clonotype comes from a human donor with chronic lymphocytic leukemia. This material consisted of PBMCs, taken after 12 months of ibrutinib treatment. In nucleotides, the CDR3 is TGCGCCAGCAGCCAAGGAAATAACTATGGCTACACCTTC. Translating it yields CASSQGNNYGYTF.